The entry that follows covers one TCR beta chain sequence. Its specific antigen is unknown. The input lacks base qualities; no much larger clone sits a single base away. The entry originates in a study of blood T cells in healthy people across ages (dated by TCRdb to between 2014 and 2017). In the study overall: In model experiments, template switching captured about one uniquely barcoded TCR beta cDNA molecule for every two T cells. The donors were divided into four age groups: young (average about 16 years), middle-aged (around 41), aged (around 67) and long-lived (roughly 82). To avoid experimental bias, donors of different ages were spread randomly across the sequencing lanes. The study measured age-related changes in TCR beta repertoire diversity using deep sequencing normalized with unique cDNA molecular identifiers. The study analyzed two additional independent replicas of 1 million unique cDNA reads from the same blood draw for two donors, one aged 18 to 29 and one aged 80 or older. Overall study outcomes, separate from this receptor: Compared with the aged group, more naive CD4+ T cells, fewer expanded clones and increased TCR diversity were shown by the long-lived group, suggesting age selection. Because donor CMV infection status was unknown, age-related changes in expanded clonotypes were potentially confounded. Total diversity estimates from one million sequenced T cells were considered lower bounds and underestimates. The percentage of naive T cells measured by flow cytometry correlated strongly with observed TCR beta diversity. Observed TCR beta diversity per million T cells fell roughly linearly with age, and a significant reduction was already apparent by age around 40. Since profiling was done on bulk unsorted PBMCs, naive and antigen-experienced compartments could not be conclusively compared.

Systemically healthy Caucasian individuals from Russia, some 38 in total and aged 6 to 90 years, were included as donors. Around 10 milliliters of peripheral blood were collected from each donor into EDTA-treated Vacutainer tubes. Ficoll-Paque density-gradient centrifugation was used to isolate PBMCs, with at least 6.5 million per sample. Total RNA was extracted from PBMCs with Trizol reagent, with at least 6 micrograms obtained per sample. The percentages of naive CD45RAhigh/CD27high T cells were determined by flow cytometry on a PBMC aliquot from every donor. The library came from 5' RACE. This sample was sequenced with an Illumina HiSeq 2500. The second PCR ran for about 7 to 11 cycles and used a J-beta primer mix along with a sample-barcoded 5' primer. A template-switch 5' adaptor carrying 12 random nucleotides introduced a unique molecular identifier onto each TCR beta cDNA molecule. Each sample yielded at least 3 million CDR3-containing paired-end reads. The Mint cDNA synthesis kit, primed by a TRBC-specific oligonucleotide, was used to synthesize first-strand cDNA from all RNA. Following uracil-DNA glycosylase treatment, a first 18-cycle PCR with universal primers M1SS and BC2_uni_R was performed on all cDNA. As for how the authors treated the data: Normalization of each sample was performed by random selection of 1 million high-quality reads, each carrying a distinct molecular identifier. Instead of being binned into consensus sequences, reads with shared molecular identifiers were discarded. MiTCR, with a Q25 quality threshold and the strictest error-elimination algorithm, was used for CDR3 identification, clonotype clustering and error correction. A nonparametric unseen species model with Euler transformation was used to estimate lower-bound total TCR beta diversity. In-frame beta chains were kept once TCRdb had trimmed the public reads at Q25 with fastp and called clones with MiXCR. Merged by CDR3 protein, the rows form single entries marked with the most common genes and DNA. TCRdb's processing, not the study's, gives the V and J calls here. The sample yields some 550,000 distinct CDR3 sequences; around half were counted once. The ten largest clonotypes hold just under 25% of the sample.

What was sequenced was blood. The source of this sequence is an elderly man in good health.

Here is the DNA: TGCGCCAGCAGCCAAGACATGGAGACCTGCAATGAGCAGTTCTTC. This translates into CASSQDMETCNEQFF. This chain joins TRBV4-1 to TRBJ2-1, with the D gene too uncertain to name. The CDR3 runs 15 amino acids, cysteine and phenylalanine included. Only the CDR3 DNA stays, 45 bases, in frame from base 1. Trimming removed 0 bases from V and 6 bases from J, leaving 12 bases between the germline ends. CDR1 is given as MGHRA and CDR2 as YSYEKL, both from the germline V gene.